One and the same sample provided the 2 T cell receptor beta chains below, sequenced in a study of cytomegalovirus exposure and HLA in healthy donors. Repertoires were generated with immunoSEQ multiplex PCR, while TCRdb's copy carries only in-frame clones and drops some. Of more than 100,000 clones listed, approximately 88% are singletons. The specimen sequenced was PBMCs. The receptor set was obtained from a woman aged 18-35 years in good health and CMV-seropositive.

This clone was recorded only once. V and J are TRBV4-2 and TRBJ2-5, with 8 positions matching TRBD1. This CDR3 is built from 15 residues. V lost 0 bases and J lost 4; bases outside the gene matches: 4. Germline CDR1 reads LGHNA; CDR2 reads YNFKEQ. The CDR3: CASSQERTGSETQYF. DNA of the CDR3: TGTGCCAGCAGCCAAGAGAGGACAGGGTCAGAGACCCAGTACTTC.

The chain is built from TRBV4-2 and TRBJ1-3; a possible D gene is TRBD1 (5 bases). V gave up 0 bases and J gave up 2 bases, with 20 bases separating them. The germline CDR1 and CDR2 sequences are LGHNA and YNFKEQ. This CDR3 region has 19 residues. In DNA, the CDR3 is TGTGCCAGCAGCCAAGATAGCCAGGGAATCATAGGCGCTGGAAACACCATATATTTT. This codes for CASSQDSQGIIGAGNTIYF.